This T cell receptor (beta chain) was retrieved from a study of early stage breast cancer tumors. TCRdb's copy holds only in-frame clones and misses some; the assay was immunoSEQ multiplex PCR. The sample holds under 75,000 clones; over 65% are singletons and the top ten take less than 4%. This clone was seen a single time. This CDR3 spans 17 amino acids. With V trimmed by 1 base and J by 4 bases, 12 bases remained unmatched. The germline gives CDR1 MNHNS, CDR2 SASEGT. The sequenced material came from blood. V usage is TRBV6-1 and J usage is TRBJ2-5, with 7 bases fitting TRBD2. The receptor's source is a person in their thirties with breast cancer. CDR3 DNA sequence: TGTGCCAGCAGTGAAGTGGTCAACGGCGGGAGAGGAGAGACCCAGTACTTC. Translation gives CASSEVVNGGRGETQYF.